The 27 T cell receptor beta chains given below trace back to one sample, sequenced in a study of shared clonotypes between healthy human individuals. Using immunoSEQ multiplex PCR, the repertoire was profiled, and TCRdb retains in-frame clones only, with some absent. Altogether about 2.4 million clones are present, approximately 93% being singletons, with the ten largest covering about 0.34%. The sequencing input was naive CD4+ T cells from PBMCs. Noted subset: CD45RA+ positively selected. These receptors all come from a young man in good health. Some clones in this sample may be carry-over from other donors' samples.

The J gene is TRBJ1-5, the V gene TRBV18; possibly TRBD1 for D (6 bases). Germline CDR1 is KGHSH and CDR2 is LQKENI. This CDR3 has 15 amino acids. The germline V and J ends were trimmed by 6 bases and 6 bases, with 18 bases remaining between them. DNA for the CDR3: TGTGCCAGCTCTAACAGGGAGGGAGGCGGTCAGCCCCAGCATTTT. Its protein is CASSNREGGGQPQHF.

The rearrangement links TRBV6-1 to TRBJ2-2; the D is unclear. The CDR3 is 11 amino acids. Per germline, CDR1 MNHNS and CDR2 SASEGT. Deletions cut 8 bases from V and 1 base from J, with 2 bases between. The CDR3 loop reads CASLNTGELFF. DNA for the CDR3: TGTGCCAGCCTGAACACCGGGGAGCTGTTTTTT.

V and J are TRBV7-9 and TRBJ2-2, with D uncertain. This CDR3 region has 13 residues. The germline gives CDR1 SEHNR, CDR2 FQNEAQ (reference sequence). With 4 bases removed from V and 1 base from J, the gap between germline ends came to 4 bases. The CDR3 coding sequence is TGTGCCAGCAGCTCGGTGAACACCGGGGAGCTGTTTTTT. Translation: CASSSVNTGELFF. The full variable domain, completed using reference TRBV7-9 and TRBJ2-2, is DTGVSQNPRHKITKRGQNVTFRCDPISEHNRLYWYRQTLGQGPEFLTYFQNEAQLEKSRLLSDRFSAERPKGSFSTLEIQRTEQGDSAMYLCASSSVNTGELFFGEGSRLTVL.

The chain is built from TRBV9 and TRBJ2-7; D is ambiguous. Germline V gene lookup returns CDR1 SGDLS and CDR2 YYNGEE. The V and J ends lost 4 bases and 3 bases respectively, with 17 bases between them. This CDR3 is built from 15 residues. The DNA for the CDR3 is TGTGCCAGCAGCCCCACCTGGGAATCTAGCTACGAGCAGTACTTC. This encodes CASSPTWESSYEQYF.

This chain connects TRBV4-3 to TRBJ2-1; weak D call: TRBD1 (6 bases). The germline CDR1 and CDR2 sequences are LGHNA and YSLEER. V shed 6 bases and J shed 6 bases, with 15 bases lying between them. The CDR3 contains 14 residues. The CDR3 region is CASSQGQGFNEQFF. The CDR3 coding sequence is TGCGCCAGCAGTCAGGGGCAGGGGTTCAATGAGCAGTTCTTC.

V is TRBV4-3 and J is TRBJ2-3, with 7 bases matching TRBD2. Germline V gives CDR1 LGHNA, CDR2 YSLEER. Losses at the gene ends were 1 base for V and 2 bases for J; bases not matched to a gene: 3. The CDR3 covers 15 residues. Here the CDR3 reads CASSQGRGTTDTQYF. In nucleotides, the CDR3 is TGCGCCAGCAGCCAAGGGCGGGGGACCACAGATACGCAGTATTTT.

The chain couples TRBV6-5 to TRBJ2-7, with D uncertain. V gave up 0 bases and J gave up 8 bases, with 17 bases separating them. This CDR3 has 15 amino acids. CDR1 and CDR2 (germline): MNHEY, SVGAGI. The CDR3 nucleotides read TGTGCCAGCAGTTACTCAGGAAGCGTGAAATACAAGCAGTACTTC. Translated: CASSYSGSVKYKQYF.

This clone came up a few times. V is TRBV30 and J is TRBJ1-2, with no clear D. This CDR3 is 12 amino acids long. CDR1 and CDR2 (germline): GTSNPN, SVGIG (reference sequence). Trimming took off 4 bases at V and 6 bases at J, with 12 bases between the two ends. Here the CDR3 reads CAWTFRADGYTF. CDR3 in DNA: TGTGCCTGGACATTCCGGGCCGATGGCTACACCTTC.

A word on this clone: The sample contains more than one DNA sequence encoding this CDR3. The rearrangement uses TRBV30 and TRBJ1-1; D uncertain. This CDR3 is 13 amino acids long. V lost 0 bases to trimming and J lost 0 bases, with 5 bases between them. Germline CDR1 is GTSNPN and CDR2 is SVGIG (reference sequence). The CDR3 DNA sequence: TGTGCCTGGAGTGTCGGGCTGAACACTGAAGCTTTCTTT. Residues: CAWSVGLNTEAFF.

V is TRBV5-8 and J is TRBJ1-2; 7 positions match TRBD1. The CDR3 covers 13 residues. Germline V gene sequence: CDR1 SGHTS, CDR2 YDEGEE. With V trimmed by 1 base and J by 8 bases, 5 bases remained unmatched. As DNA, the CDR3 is TGTGCCAGCAGCTTGTTGGCAGGGGGAGGCTACACCTTC. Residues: CASSLLAGGGYTF.

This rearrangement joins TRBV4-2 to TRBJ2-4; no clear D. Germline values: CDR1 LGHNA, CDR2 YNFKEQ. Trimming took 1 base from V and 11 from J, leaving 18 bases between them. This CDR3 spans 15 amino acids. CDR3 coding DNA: TGTGCCAGCAGCCAAGGGGCAGTAGCTCTCAGCGTTCAGTACTTC. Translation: CASSQGAVALSVQYF.

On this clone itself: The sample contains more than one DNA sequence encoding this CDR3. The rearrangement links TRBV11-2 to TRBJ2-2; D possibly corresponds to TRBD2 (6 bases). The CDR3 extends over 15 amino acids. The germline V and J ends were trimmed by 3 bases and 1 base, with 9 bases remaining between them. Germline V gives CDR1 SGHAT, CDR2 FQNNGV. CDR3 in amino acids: CASSLGLENTGELFF. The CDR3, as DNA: TGTGCCAGCAGCTTGGGACTGGAGAACACCGGGGAGCTGTTTTTT.

The CDR3 DNA reads as TGTGCCAGCAGTTTATGGGGGACAGGTTCCTACAATGAGCAGTTCTTC. Its translation: CASSLWGTGSYNEQFF. The chain has TRBV28 and TRBJ2-1; 8 nucleotides match TRBD1. This CDR3 contains 16 residues. V was clipped by 0 bases and J by 1 base; unmatched bases: 2. CDR1 is MDHEN and CDR2 is SYDVKM in the germline V gene.

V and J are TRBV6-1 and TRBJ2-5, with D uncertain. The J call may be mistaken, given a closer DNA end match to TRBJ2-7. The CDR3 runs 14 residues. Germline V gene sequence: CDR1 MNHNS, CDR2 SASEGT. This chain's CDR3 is CASSEARQSYEQYF. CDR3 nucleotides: TGTGCCAGCAGTGAAGCTCGGCAGTCCTACGAGCAGTACTTC.

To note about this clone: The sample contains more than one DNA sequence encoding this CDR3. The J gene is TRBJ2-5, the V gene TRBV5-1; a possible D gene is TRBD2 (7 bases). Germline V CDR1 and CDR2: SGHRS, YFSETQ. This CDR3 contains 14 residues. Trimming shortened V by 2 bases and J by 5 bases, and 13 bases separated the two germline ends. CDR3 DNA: TGCGCCAGCAGCTTAGCTGGGGGGGGCGAGACCCAGTACTTC. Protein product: CASSLAGGGETQYF.

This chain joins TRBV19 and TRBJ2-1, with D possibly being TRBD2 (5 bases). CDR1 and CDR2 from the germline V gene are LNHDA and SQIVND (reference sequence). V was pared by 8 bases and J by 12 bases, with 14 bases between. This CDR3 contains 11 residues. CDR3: CASCKAGRQFF. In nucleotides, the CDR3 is TGTGCCAGTTGCAAGGCGGGTAGGCAGTTCTTC.

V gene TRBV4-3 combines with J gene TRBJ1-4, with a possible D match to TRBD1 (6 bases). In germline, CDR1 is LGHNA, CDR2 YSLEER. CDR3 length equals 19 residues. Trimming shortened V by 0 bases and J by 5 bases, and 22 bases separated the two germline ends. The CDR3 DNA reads TGCGCCAGCAGCCAAGACTTCGTGGGGGCCGACGGCTTAAATGAAAAACTGTTTTTT. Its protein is CASSQDFVGADGLNEKLFF.

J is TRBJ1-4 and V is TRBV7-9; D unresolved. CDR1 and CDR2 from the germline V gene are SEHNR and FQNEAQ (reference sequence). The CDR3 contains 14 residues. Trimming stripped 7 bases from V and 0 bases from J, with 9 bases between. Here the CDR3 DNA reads TGTGCCAGCACCCCCAGTGCAACTAATGAAAAACTGTTTTTT. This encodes CASTPSATNEKLFF.

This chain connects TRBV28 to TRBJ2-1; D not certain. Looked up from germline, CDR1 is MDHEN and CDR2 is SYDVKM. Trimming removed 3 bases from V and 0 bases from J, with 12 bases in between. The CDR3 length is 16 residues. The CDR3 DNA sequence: TGTGCCAGCAGTTTCGCAGGAGCGACCTCCTACAATGAGCAGTTCTTC. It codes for CASSFAGATSYNEQFF.

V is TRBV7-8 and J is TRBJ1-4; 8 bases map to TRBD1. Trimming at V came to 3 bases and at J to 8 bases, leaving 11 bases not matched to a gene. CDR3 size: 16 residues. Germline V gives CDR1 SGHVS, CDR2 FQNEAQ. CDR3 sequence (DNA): TGTGCCAGCAGCTTGGGAATGACAGGGGCTGGGGAAAAACTGTTTTTT. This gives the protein CASSLGMTGAGEKLFF.

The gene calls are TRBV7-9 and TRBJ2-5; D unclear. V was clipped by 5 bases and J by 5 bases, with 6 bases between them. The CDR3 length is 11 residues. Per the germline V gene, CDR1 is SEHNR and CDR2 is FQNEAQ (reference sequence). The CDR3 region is CASSTGETQYF. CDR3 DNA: TGTGCCAGCAGCACGGGCGAGACCCAGTACTTC. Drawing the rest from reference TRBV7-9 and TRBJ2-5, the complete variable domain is DTGVSQNPRHKITKRGQNVTFRCDPISEHNRLYWYRQTLGQGPEFLTYFQNEAQLEKSRLLSDRFSAERPKGSFSTLEIQRTEQGDSAMYLCASSTGETQYFGPGTRLLVL.

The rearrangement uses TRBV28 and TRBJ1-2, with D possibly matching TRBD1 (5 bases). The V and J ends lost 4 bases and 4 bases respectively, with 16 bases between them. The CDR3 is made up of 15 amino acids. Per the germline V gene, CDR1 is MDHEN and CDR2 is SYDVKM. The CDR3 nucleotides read TGTGCCAGCAGTTCGGGGGGAGAGGGTGGCTATGGCTACACCTTC. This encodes CASSSGGEGGYGYTF.

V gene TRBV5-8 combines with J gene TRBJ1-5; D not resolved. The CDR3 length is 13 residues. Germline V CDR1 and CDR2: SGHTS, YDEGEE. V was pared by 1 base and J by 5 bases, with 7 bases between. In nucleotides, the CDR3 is TGTGCCAGCAGCTTGATACCGGATCAGCCCCAGCATTTT. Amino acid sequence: CASSLIPDQPQHF.

This chain's CDR3 is CASSPRDGGNTIYF. CDR3 bases: TGCGCCAGCAGCCCAAGGGACGGTGGAAACACCATATATTTT. V gene TRBV5-1 combines with J gene TRBJ1-3; perhaps TRBD1 as D (5 bases). Trimming cost V 4 bases and J 3 bases, with 11 bases left between them. Per the germline V gene, CDR1 is SGHRS and CDR2 is YFSETQ. The CDR3 has 14 amino acids.

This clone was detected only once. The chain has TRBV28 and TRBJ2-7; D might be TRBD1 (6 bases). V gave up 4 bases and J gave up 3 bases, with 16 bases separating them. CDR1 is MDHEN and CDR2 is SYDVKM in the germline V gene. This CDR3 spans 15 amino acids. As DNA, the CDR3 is TGTGCCAGCAGTTCGTACAGGGCCCAAAGCTACGAGCAGTACTTC. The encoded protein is CASSSYRAQSYEQYF.

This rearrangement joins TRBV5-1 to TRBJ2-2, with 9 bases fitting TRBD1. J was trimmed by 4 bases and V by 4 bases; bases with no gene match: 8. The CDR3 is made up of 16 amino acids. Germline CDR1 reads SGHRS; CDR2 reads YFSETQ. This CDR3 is CASSGSGQGTTGELFF. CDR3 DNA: TGCGCCAGCAGCGGGTCGGGACAGGGAACCACCGGGGAGCTGTTTTTT.

CDR3 protein: CASSPRSGKSPLHF. As DNA, the CDR3 is TGTGCCAGCAGCCCGAGATCAGGAAAATCACCCCTCCACTTT. V is TRBV11-2 and J is TRBJ1-6; D remains ambiguous. V was trimmed by 5 bases and J by 10 bases, leaving 15 bases between them. This CDR3 comprises 14 residues. In germline, CDR1 is SGHAT, CDR2 FQNNGV.